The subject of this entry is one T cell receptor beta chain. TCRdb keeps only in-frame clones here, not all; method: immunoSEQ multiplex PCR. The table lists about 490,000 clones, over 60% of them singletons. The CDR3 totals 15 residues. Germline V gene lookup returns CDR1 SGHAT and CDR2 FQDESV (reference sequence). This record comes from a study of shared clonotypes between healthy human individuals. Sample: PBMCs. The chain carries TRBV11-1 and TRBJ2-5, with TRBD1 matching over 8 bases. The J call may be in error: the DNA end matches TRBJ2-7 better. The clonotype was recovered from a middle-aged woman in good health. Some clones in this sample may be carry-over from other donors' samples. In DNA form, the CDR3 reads TGTGCCAGCAGCCAGGACAGGGCCGTGGCCTACGAGCAGTACTTC. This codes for CASSQDRAVAYEQYF.